This T cell receptor (beta chain) appears in the sequencing data of a study of cytomegalovirus exposure and HLA in healthy donors. Study in general: The same platform used for the approximately 670 first-cohort repertoires was also used for the 120 validation repertoires, as a later analysis reported.

TCRdb's copy holds only in-frame clones and misses some; the assay was immunoSEQ multiplex PCR. The table includes approximately 300,000 clones, about nine tenths detected once. CDR1 and CDR2 (germline): MNHNS, SASEGT. The CDR3 totals 15 residues. Between the trimmed V and J ends, which lost 0 bases and 3 bases, there was a span of 10 bases. The V gene is TRBV6-1, the J gene TRBJ2-3; weak D call: TRBD1 (5 bases). The source is a woman aged 18-30 years in good health and CMV-seronegative. The sample was PBMCs. The CDR3 sequence: CASSEATPGTDTQYF. The CDR3 DNA reads TGTGCCAGCAGTGAAGCAACCCCAGGGACAGATACGCAGTATTTT.